The T cell receptor beta chain described here comes from a study of CD8+CD57+ T cells in acquired aplastic anemia. Overall study context: Average DNA yield from sorted CD4+ and CD8+ cells was about 3.2 ug.

The authors sequenced patients whose flow cytometry had shown CD8+CD57+ cell expansion. Patients uniformly had severe acquired aplastic anemia. When blood sampling took place, the patients had received no therapy. With regard to this clonotype: No antigen is known for it. A much larger clone is a single base away; this may be a read error.

This CDR3 is 14 amino acids long. Looked up from germline, CDR1 is SGHRS and CDR2 is YFSETQ. TCR beta VDJ and CDR3 profiles were obtained from a genomic DNA template. Using its own MiXCR run on the reads, TCRdb lists one record per CDR3 protein. The profile shows 150,000 or so distinct CDR3 sequences, 40% to 55% of them singletons. Study-wide points: Patient and control CD8+ Simpson's diversity was not significantly different.

Sequenced: sorted CD4+, CD8+, or CD8+CD57+ T cells (not recorded which) from PBMCs. V usage is TRBV5-1 and J usage is TRBJ1-1, with TRBD1 matching over 7 bases. The sequence came from a human donor with aplastic anemia. CDR3 bases: TGCACCAGCACCTCTGAGGGGGCGAGGACTGAAGCTTTCTTT. Its translation is CTSTSEGARTEAFF.